The 28 T cell receptor beta chains presented below share a single source sample, sequenced in a study of T cells in Graves' hyperthyroidism and ophthalmopathy. Researchers amplified the TCR beta CDR3 regions from RNA transcripts. HTBI primers were used for first-round RT-PCR of the TCR CDR3. TCRdb re-called the multiplex PCR reads through MiXCR, storing one row per CDR3 protein. Altogether about 480,000 distinct CDR3 sequences are present, approximately 25% being singletons, with the ten largest covering about 11%. The sample consisted of blood. These receptors were collected from a woman between 25 and 40 years old with Graves' ophthalmopathy.

This clonotype was detected many times. The genes are TRBV13 and TRBJ2-7, with D tentatively TRBD1 (5 bases). This CDR3 spans 12 amino acids. The germline CDR1 and CDR2 sequences are PRHDT and FYEKMQ (reference sequence). Trimming pared 5 bases from V and 4 bases from J, leaving 9 bases between. In DNA, the CDR3 is TGTGCCAGCAGCGGGGCTGAATACGAGCAGTACTTC. Its translation: CASSGAEYEQYF.

This clonotype was picked up a small number of times. This chain connects TRBV3-1 to TRBJ1-2; D is uncertain. Deletions cut 4 bases from V and 1 base from J, with 10 bases between. CDR1 is LGHDT, CDR2 YNNKEL, per germline (reference sequence). The CDR3 is 14 amino acids. The CDR3 protein is CASSLRYSNYGYTF. Written as DNA, the CDR3 is TGTGCCAGCAGCCTGAGGTACAGTAACTATGGCTACACCTTC. Filled out from reference TRBV3-1 and TRBJ1-2, the complete variable domain reads DTAVSQTPKYLVTQMGNDKSIKCEQNLGHDTMYWYKQDSKKFLKIMFSYNNKELIINETVPNRFSPKSPDKAHLNLHINSLELGDSAVYFCASSLRYSNYGYTFGSGTRLTVV.

The J gene is TRBJ2-7, the V gene TRBV6-2 or TRBV6-3, with 8 positions matching TRBD1. This CDR3 region has 17 residues. J gave up 1 base and V 0 bases, and 8 bases lay outside the gene matches. The germline V gene has CDR1 MNHEY and CDR2 SVGEGT. CDR3 coding DNA: TGTGCCAGCAGTTACTCGACGAGGACAGGGTGGTCCTACGAGCAGTACTTC. Its translation: CASSYSTRTGWSYEQYF.

This clonotype appeared many times. The CDR3 bases are TGTGCCAGCAGTACGGACAGGGCGGAGACCCAGTACTTC. Translating gives CASSTDRAETQYF. The rearrangement uses TRBV12-3 or TRBV12-4 and TRBJ2-5, with 8 bases aligning to TRBD1. The CDR3 consists of 13 residues. V dropped 5 bases and J dropped 5; count of bases not matched to a gene: 4.

This clonotype was recorded many times. The chain joins TRBV28 to TRBJ2-4, with a tentative D call TRBD1 (5 bases). The V gene's germline CDR1 is MDHEN and CDR2 SYDVKM. Trimming removed 6 bases at V and 8 bases at J, with 26 bases between. CDR3 size: 17 residues. CDR3 in DNA: TGTGCCAGCAGATCCTCGGGTCTGGGGCTTCGATCGGACATTCAGTACTTC. It yields the protein CASRSSGLGLRSDIQYF.

This clonotype was counted ten times or more. This chain connects TRBV12-3 or TRBV12-4 to TRBJ2-5; 10 positions match TRBD2. The CDR3 covers 16 residues. J gave up 2 bases and V 7 bases, and 10 bases lay outside the gene matches. The CDR3 loop reads CASTFGLAALQETQYF. DNA of the CDR3: TGTGCCAGCACCTTTGGACTAGCGGCCCTTCAAGAGACCCAGTACTTC.

Only a few counts were recorded for this clonotype. CDR3 region: CASAGTQANYGYTF. The CDR3 nucleotides are TGTGCCAGCGCCGGGACGCAAGCTAACTATGGCTACACCTTC. The rearrangement joins TRBV6-1 to TRBJ1-2; the D gene is possibly TRBD1 (5 bases). Germline lookup yields CDR1 MNHNS and CDR2 SASEGT. This CDR3 is 14 amino acids long. V was trimmed by 8 bases and J by 0 bases, leaving 13 bases between them.

This clonotype was observed at least ten times. The chain carries TRBV20-1 and TRBJ2-7, with 14 bases identical to TRBD2. J gave up 1 base and V 4 bases, and 9 bases lay outside the gene matches. The germline gives CDR1 DFQATT, CDR2 SNEGSKA (reference sequence). This CDR3 is 17 amino acids long. The CDR3 DNA sequence: TGCAGTGCTAAGACTAGCGGGGGGGCGGTCCGGTCCTACGAGCAGTACTTC. Protein sequence: CSAKTSGGAVRSYEQYF.

This clonotype has a count of ten or more. Here the CDR3 DNA reads TGCAGTGCTAGAGGCCGGGACAGGGAGGGGAATCAGCCCCAGCATTTT. It is translated as CSARGRDREGNQPQHF. The chain joins TRBV20-1 to TRBJ1-5, with TRBD1 identical over 9 bases. The CDR3 is 16 residues long. Germline CDR1 is DFQATT and CDR2 is SNEGSKA (reference sequence). The V gene end was trimmed by 1 base and the J gene end by 4 bases; junction bases not matched to a gene: 8.

This sequence joins TRBV4-3 and TRBJ2-5; D possibly corresponds to TRBD1 (5 bases). The V gene's germline CDR1 is LGHNA and CDR2 YSLEER. V lost 0 bases, J lost 3 bases, and 14 bases lay in between. This CDR3 contains 16 residues. The CDR3 region has the DNA TGCGCCAGCAGCCAAGATTTCCGTACAGGAGAAGAGACCCAGTACTTC. It codes for CASSQDFRTGEETQYF.

The chain employs TRBV12-3 or TRBV12-4 and TRBJ1-1; D remains unclear. V lost 8 bases and J 0 bases, leaving 16 bases between the germline ends. The CDR3 length is 15 residues. This chain's CDR3 is CASRSGPSMNTEAFF. The CDR3 coding sequence is TGTGCCAGCCGCTCAGGACCCTCTATGAACACTGAAGCTTTCTTT.

This clonotype was counted many times. The CDR3 coding sequence is TGTGCCAGCAAGCCCCTTCTAACAGGGACGGGCACTGAAGCTTTCTTT. Encoded protein: CASKPLLTGTGTEAFF. The gene calls are TRBV27 and TRBJ1-1; tentative D call: TRBD1 (6 bases). The CDR3 loop spans 16 amino acids. V dropped 7 bases and J dropped 4 bases, with 22 bases sitting between them. The germline V gene has CDR1 MNHEY and CDR2 SMNVEV (reference sequence).

Ten or more counts support this clonotype. The J gene is TRBJ1-1, the V gene TRBV12-3 or TRBV12-4, with 7 bases matching TRBD1. The CDR3 spans 13 residues. J gave up 2 bases and V 10 bases, and 7 bases lay outside the gene matches. DNA of the CDR3: TGTGCCATCCAGGGACAGAGTAACACTGAAGCTTTCTTT. As protein: CAIQGQSNTEAFF.

This clonotype was seen at least ten times. In DNA, the CDR3 is TGTGCCATCAGTGCTTGGGAAGGGAACACTGAAGCTTTCTTT. It encodes CAISAWEGNTEAFF. This chain connects TRBV10-3 to TRBJ1-1; no clear D. This CDR3 region has 14 residues. Germline V CDR1 and CDR2: ENHRY, SYGVKD. The V gene lost 4 bases and the J gene lost 1 base, with 10 bases spanning the gap.

This chain connects TRBV12-3 or TRBV12-4 to TRBJ2-7; D may be TRBD1 (5 bases). The CDR3 covers 14 residues. The V gene lost 5 bases and the J gene lost 3 bases, with 14 bases spanning the gap. CDR3 sequence (DNA): TGTGCCAGCAGTAGAGTCCAGGGTTTCTACGAGCAGTACTTC. Protein product: CASSRVQGFYEQYF.

This clonotype appeared many times. This sequence joins TRBV11-2 and TRBJ2-3; 11 positions agree with TRBD2. After removal of 3 bases from V and 2 bases from J, the junction contained 1 base not matched to a gene. CDR1 is SGHAT and CDR2 is FQNNGV in the germline V gene. The CDR3 is 15 amino acids. CDR3 sequence: CASSLTSGDTDTQYF. As DNA, the CDR3 is TGTGCCAGCAGCTTGACTAGCGGGGACACAGATACGCAGTATTTT.

This clonotype was recorded many times. The chain has TRBV20-1 and TRBJ2-7; D is uncertain. Trimming took 0 bases from V and 6 from J, leaving 9 bases between them. The CDR3 is made up of 12 amino acids. The germline V gene has CDR1 DFQATT and CDR2 SNEGSKA (reference sequence). CDR3: CSARDQTAEQYF. The CDR3 DNA follows: TGCAGTGCTAGAGATCAGACTGCCGAGCAGTACTTC.

The chain has TRBV11-2 and TRBJ2-3; possible D gene TRBD2, 5 bases. Trimming removed 7 bases at V and 2 bases at J, with 13 bases between. The germline V gene encodes CDR1 SGHAT and CDR2 FQNNGV. The CDR3 loop spans 14 amino acids. The CDR3 bases are TGTGCCAGCACCCCCGGACTTCCCACAGATACGCAGTATTTT. Translating it yields CASTPGLPTDTQYF.

This clonotype has just a few counts. The rearrangement links TRBV25-1 to TRBJ1-1; D ambiguous. The V end lost 8 bases, the J end lost 3 bases, and 10 bases lay between the germline ends. Germline values: CDR1 MGHDK, CDR2 SYGVNS. The CDR3 is 12 amino acids. CDR3 DNA sequence: TGTGCCAGCTCGTGGCCACACACTGAAGCTTTCTTT. Translating it yields CASSWPHTEAFF.

The J gene is TRBJ1-5, the V gene TRBV10-3, with 9 nucleotides matching TRBD1. CDR3 length: 15 residues. Germline trimming cut 6 bases from V and 2 bases from J; bases unmatched to any gene: 5. CDR1 and CDR2 from the germline V gene are ENHRY and SYGVKD. For the CDR3, the DNA is TGTGCCATCAGCGACCGGACAGGGGGCAATCAGCCCCAGCATTTT. It translates to CAISDRTGGNQPQHF.

This clonotype occurred once. The DNA is left out, because the CDR3 cannot be placed on it with certainty; the CDR3 is given as TCRdb lists it. V and J are TRBV12-3 or TRBV12-4 and TRBJ1-2; the DNA was not used to check the table's D call, TRBD1. The CDR3 is 15 residues long, ends included. The CDR3 is CARSLGGQNHYGCTF.

The table lists this clonotype with many counts. V is TRBV15 and J is TRBJ1-1, with D maybe TRBD1 (5 bases). From germline, CDR1 is LNHNV and CDR2 YYDKDF (reference sequence). V dropped 1 base and J dropped 10 bases, with 13 bases sitting between them. The CDR3 consists of 13 residues. DNA for the CDR3: TGTGCCACCAGCAGAGTTGGGACCACGCGAGCTTTCTTT. The encoded protein is CATSRVGTTRAFF. The variable domain in full, with the rest retrieved from reference TRBV15 and TRBJ1-1, is DAMVIQNPRYQVTQFGKPVTLSCSQTLNHNVMYWYQQKSSQAPKLLFHYYDKDFNNEADTPDNFQSRRPNTSFCFLDIRSPGLGDTAMYLCATSRVGTTRAFFGQGTRLTVV.

This clonotype was observed at least ten times. The chain has TRBV6-1 and TRBJ2-7; D is unresolved. Per germline, CDR1 MNHNS and CDR2 SASEGT. This CDR3 has 15 residues. V lost 4 bases and J lost 2, with 15 bases in between. The CDR3 bases are TGTGCCAGCAGTGGCGGACCAAAAGAAGCCTACGAGCAGTACTTC. Its protein product is CASSGGPKEAYEQYF.

This clonotype was found a few times. As DNA, the CDR3 is TGTGCCAGCAGCTTAGATGCGGAGAAAGGAGACTACGAGCAGTACTTC. The encoded protein is CASSLDAEKGDYEQYF. V gene TRBV11-2 combines with J gene TRBJ2-7; D gene ambiguous. Deletions cut 0 bases from V and 3 bases from J, with 15 bases between. From germline, CDR1 is SGHAT and CDR2 FQNNGV. The CDR3 has 16 amino acids.

This clonotype occurred many times. V and J are TRBV20-1 and TRBJ2-5, with 9 nucleotides matching TRBD1. The J segment lost 1 base and the V segment lost 3 bases, leaving 3 bases of the junction unmatched. The CDR3 contains 14 residues. CDR1 and CDR2 from the germline V gene are DFQATT and SNEGSKA (reference sequence). The CDR3 nucleotides read TGCAGTGCTAGGGGGGGACAGGGCCAAGAGACCCAGTACTTC. It translates to CSARGGQGQETQYF.

This clonotype was seen at least ten times. The V call is TRBV30, the J call TRBJ2-2, with 7 nucleotides matching TRBD1. Trimming took 3 bases from V and 8 from J; bases not matched to a gene: 9. Germline V gene sequence: CDR1 GTSNPN, CDR2 SVGIG (reference sequence). The CDR3 loop spans 14 amino acids. The CDR3 DNA is TGTGCCTGGAGAAGTAGGGGGCCTTTTGGGGAGCTGTTTTTT. Its protein is CAWRSRGPFGELFF.

Here the CDR3 reads CSGSTGDRGQPQHF. The CDR3 nucleotides are TGCAGTGGCTCAACAGGGGATCGTGGTCAGCCCCAGCATTTT. The chain couples TRBV20-1 to TRBJ1-5; 7 bases match TRBD1. Germline assignment: CDR1 DFQATT and CDR2 SNEGSKA (reference sequence). This CDR3 is built from 14 residues. The V and J ends lost 7 bases and 6 bases, in that order; junction bases with no gene match: 12.

This clonotype was recorded many times. The chain couples TRBV20-1 to TRBJ2-5, with 13 bases fitting TRBD2. Germline V gene data show CDR1 as DFQATT and CDR2 as SNEGSKA (reference sequence). Trimming took 6 bases from V and 4 from J; bases not matched to a gene: 14. The CDR3 totals 17 residues. CDR3 amino acids: CSAPRLAGGDFRETQYF. CDR3 nucleotides: TGCAGTGCGCCTCGACTAGCGGGGGGCGATTTCAGAGAGACCCAGTACTTC.